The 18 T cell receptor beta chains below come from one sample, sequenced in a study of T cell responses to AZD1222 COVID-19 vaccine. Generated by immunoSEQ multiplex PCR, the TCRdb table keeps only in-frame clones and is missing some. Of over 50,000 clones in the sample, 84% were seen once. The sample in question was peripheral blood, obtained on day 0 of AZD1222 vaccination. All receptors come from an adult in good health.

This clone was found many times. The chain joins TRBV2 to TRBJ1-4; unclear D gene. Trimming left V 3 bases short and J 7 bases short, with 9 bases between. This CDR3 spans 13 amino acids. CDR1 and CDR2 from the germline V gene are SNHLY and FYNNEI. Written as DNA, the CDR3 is TGTGCCAGCAGTGACGGAACCGGTGAAAAACTGTTTTTT. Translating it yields CASSDGTGEKLFF.

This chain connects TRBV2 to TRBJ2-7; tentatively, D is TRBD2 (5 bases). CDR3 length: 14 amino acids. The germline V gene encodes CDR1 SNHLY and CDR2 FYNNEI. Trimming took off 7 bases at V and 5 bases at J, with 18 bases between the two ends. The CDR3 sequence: CASKPKLGPDEQYF. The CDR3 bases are TGTGCCAGCAAGCCGAAACTAGGGCCCGACGAGCAGTACTTC.

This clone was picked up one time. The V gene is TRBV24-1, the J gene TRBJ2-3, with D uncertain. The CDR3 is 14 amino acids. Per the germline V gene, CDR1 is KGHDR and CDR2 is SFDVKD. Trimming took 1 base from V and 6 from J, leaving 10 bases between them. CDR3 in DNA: TGTGCCACCAGTGATTTTGCCCCCTATGATACGCAGTATTTT. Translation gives CATSDFAPYDTQYF.

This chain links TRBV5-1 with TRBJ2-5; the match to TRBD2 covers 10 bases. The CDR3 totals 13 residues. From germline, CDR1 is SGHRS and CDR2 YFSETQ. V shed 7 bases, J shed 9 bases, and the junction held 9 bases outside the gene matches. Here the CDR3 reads CASEERGGEAQYF. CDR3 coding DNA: TGCGCCAGCGAGGAGCGGGGGGGCGAAGCCCAGTACTTC.

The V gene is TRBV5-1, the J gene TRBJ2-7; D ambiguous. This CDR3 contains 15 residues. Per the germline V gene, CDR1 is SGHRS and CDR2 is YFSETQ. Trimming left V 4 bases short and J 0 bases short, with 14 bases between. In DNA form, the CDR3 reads TGCGCCAGCAGCGGAAAGGACGGAACCTCCTACGAGCAGTACTTC. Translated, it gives CASSGKDGTSYEQYF.

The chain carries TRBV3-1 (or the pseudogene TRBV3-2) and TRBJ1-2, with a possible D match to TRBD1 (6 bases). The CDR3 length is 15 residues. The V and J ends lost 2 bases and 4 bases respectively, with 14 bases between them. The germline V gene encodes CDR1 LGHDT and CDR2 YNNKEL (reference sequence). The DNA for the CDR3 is TGTGCCAGCAGCCAACCCCCAGGGGTGGGCTATGGCTACACCTTC. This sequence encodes CASSQPPGVGYGYTF.

The CDR3 region is CAWTLGSGPLHF. The CDR3 DNA reads TGTGCCTGGACCTTGGGGTCAGGCCCCCTCCACTTT. This chain joins TRBV30 and TRBJ1-6; D remains unclear. The CDR3 is made up of 12 amino acids. The V end was cut by 4 bases, the J end by 13 bases, with 14 bases between. CDR1 is GTSNPN, CDR2 SVGIG, per germline (reference sequence). Supplemented by reference TRBV30 and TRBJ1-6, the full variable domain reads SQTIHQWPATLVQPVGSPLSLECTVEGTSNPNLYWYRQAAGRGLQLLFYSVGIGQISSEVPQNLSASRPQDRQFILSSKKLLLSDSGFYLCAWTLGSGPLHFGNGTRLTVT.

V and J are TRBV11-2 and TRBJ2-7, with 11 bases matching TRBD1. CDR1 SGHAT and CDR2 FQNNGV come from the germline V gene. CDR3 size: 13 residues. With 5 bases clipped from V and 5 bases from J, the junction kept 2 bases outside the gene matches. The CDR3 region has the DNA TGTGCCAGCAGCCGGGACAGGGGGAACGAGCAGTACTTC. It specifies CASSRDRGNEQYF.

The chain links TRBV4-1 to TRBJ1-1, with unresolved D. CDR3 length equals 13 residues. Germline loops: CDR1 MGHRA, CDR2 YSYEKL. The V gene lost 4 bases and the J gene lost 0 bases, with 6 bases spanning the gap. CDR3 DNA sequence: TGCGCCAGCAGCCCACAGTTGAACACTGAAGCTTTCTTT. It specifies CASSPQLNTEAFF.

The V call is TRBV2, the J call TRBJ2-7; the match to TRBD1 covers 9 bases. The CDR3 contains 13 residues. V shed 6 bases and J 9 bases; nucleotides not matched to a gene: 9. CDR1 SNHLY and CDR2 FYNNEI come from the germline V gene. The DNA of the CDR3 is TGTGCCAGCAGACTCGAACCGGGACAGGGGCAGTACTTC. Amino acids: CASRLEPGQGQYF.

The CDR3 loop reads CASSQDRGDMENQPQHF. The CDR3 nucleotides are TGCGCCAGCAGCCAAGACAGGGGAGATATGGAAAATCAGCCCCAGCATTTT. This chain uses TRBV4-1 with TRBJ1-5; TRBD1 might be the D (6 bases). The CDR3 sequence is 17 residues long. Germline assignment: CDR1 MGHRA and CDR2 YSYEKL. V lost 0 bases and J lost 4, with 16 bases in between.

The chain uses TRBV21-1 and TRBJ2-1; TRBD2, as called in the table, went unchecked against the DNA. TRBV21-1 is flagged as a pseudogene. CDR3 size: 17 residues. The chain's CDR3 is CASSNHPLAAAYNEQFF. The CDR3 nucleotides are TGTGCCAGCAGCAACCATCCTCTAGCGGCTGCCTACAATGAGCAGTTCTTC.

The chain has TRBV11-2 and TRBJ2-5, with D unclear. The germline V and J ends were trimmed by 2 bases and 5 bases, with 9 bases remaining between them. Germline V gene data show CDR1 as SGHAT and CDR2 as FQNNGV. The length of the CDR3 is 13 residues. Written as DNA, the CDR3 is TGTGCCAGCAGCTTACTGGGTGGGGAGACCCAGTACTTC. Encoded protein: CASSLLGGETQYF.

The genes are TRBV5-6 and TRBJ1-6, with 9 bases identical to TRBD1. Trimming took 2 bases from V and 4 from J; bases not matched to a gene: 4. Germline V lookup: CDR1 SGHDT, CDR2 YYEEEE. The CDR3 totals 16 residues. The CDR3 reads CASSLRGTGYNSPLHF. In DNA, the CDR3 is TGTGCCAGCAGCTTACGAGGGACAGGGTATAATTCACCCCTCCACTTT.

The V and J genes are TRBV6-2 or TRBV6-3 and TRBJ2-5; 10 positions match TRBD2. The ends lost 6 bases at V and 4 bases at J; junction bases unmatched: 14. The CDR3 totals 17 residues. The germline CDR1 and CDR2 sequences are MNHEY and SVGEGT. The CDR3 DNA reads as TGTGCCAGCAGCTTCACCCATTCTAGCGGGGGCGCAGAGACCCAGTACTTC. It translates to CASSFTHSSGGAETQYF.

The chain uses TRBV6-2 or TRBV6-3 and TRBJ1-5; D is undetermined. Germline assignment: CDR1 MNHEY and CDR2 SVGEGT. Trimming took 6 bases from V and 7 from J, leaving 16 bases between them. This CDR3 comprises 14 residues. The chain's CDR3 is CASSPPQGRQPQHF. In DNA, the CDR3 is TGTGCCAGCAGCCCCCCGCAAGGGAGGCAGCCCCAGCATTTT.

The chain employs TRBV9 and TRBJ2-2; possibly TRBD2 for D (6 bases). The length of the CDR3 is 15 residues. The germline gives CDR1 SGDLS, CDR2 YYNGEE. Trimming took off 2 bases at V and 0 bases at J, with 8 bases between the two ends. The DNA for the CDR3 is TGTGCCAGCAGCGTTAGCGGCGCGAACACCGGGGAGCTGTTTTTT. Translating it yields CASSVSGANTGELFF.

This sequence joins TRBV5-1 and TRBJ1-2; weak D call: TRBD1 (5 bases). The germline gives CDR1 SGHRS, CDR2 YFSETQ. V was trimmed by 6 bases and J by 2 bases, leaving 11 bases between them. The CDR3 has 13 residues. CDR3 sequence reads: CASNAGLNYGYTF. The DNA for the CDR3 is TGCGCCAGCAATGCAGGGCTCAACTATGGCTACACCTTC.